This note documents a single TCR beta chain sequence. Antigen unknown. The sample originates from a study of T cell responses to AZD1222 COVID-19 vaccine. Regarding the study as a whole: Spike-specific TCR breadth and depth rose after two AZD1222 doses. A mostly white British donor set with more females was recruited, and clonal diversity was possibly underestimated.

V was shortened by 3 bases and J by 8 bases, with 14 bases between the two germline ends. CDR1 is GTSNPN, CDR2 SVGIG, per germline (reference sequence). The CDR3 has 13 residues. TCRdb keeps only in-frame clones here, not all; method: immunoSEQ multiplex PCR. The top ten clones hold roughly 22% of a sample with 40,000 to 45,000 clones, roughly 78% of them seen once. The TCR sequence derives from an adult who received the MenACWY meningococcal vaccine as a control. The source was peripheral blood, collected 28 days after the second dose of the MenACWY control vaccine. The chain links TRBV30 to TRBJ2-4; D is unresolved. CDR3: CAWSDGQIDIQYF. In DNA, the CDR3 is TGTGCCTGGAGCGACGGGCAAATAGACATTCAGTACTTC.